The next 25 T cell receptor beta chains were all read from a single sample in a study of CD8+ T cells in alopecia areata. Once RNA had been extracted, it was reverse transcribed into cDNA to act as the sequencing template. Using immunoSEQ multiplex PCR, the repertoire was profiled, and TCRdb retains in-frame clones only, with some absent. The top ten hold roughly a fifth of the sample, which has about 150,000 clones, 40% to 60% seen once. Sequenced here: CD8+ T cells sorted from blood, sampled at week 0. The receptors originated from a human donor with alopecia areata.

J is TRBJ2-1 and V is TRBV7-3; D is perhaps TRBD1 or TRBD2 (5 bases each). The CDR3 is made up of 13 amino acids. Per the germline V gene, CDR1 is SGHTA and CDR2 is FQGTGA. Trimming took 5 bases from V and 8 from J, leaving 13 bases between them. The CDR3, as DNA: TGTGCCAGCAGCCCCGGGACGGTCGATGAGCAGTTCTTC. This encodes CASSPGTVDEQFF.

There are a few counts of this clone. V usage is TRBV20-1 and J usage is TRBJ2-2; D unclear. Trimming took off 7 bases at V and 4 bases at J, with 7 bases between the two ends. The CDR3 spans 11 residues. The V gene's germline CDR1 is DFQATT and CDR2 SNEGSKA (reference sequence). CDR3 sequence: CSVGLTGELFF. The CDR3 DNA follows: TGCAGTGTCGGTCTCACCGGGGAGCTGTTTTTT.

This clone showed up just a few times. The chain uses TRBV30 and TRBJ2-2; 8 bases are shared with TRBD2. V gave up 6 bases and J gave up 8 bases; unmatched junction bases: 14. Germline V lookup: CDR1 GTSNPN, CDR2 SVGIG (reference sequence). The CDR3 has 15 residues. The CDR3 is CACYPLRGVVGELFF. The CDR3 DNA is TGTGCCTGCTACCCATTGCGGGGGGTAGTAGGGGAGCTGTTTTTT.

This CDR3 reads CASSPRDRDSGANVLTF. The CDR3 bases are TGTGCCAGCAGCCCCCGGGACAGGGACTCTGGGGCCAACGTCCTGACTTTC. V gene TRBV7-9 combines with J gene TRBJ2-6; 9 nucleotides match TRBD1. Looked up from germline, CDR1 is SEHNR and CDR2 is FQNEAQ (reference sequence). This CDR3 has 17 residues. V was pared by 5 bases and J by 0 bases, with 5 bases of the junction left unmatched.

CDR3 in amino acids: CSVGEDTIYF. The CDR3 DNA sequence: TGCAGCGTTGGAGAAGACACCATATATTTT. The chain links TRBV29-1 to TRBJ1-3; D gene uncertain. This CDR3 is 10 amino acids long. The V end was cut by 4 bases, the J end by 8 bases, with 6 bases between. Germline assignment: CDR1 SQVTM and CDR2 ANQGSEA.

Details on this clone: The junction does not match germline at one end; this may be a read error. J is TRBJ2-2 and V is TRBV7-2; 10 nucleotides line up with TRBD2. The CDR3 consists of 17 residues. Germline V gene lookup returns CDR1 SGHTA and CDR2 FQGNSA. CDR3 protein: CASSPSISGGNTGEPFF. The CDR3 region has the DNA TGTGCCAGCAGTCCTTCCATTAGCGGGGGGAACACCGGGGAGCCGTTTTTT.

The rearrangement joins TRBV6-5 to TRBJ2-3, with TRBD1 identical over 7 bases. V shed 6 bases and J 5 bases; nucleotides not matched to a gene: 2. There are 12 residues in the CDR3. The germline V gene encodes CDR1 MNHEY and CDR2 SVGAGI. For the CDR3, the DNA is TGTGCCAGCAGCCAGGGGGTAGATACGCAGTATTTT. This sequence encodes CASSQGVDTQYF.

This clone appeared a few times. The sample carries other DNA sequences with the same CDR3. The DNA of the CDR3 is TGTGCCAGCAGCGTCGGAGGCGACAATGAGCAGTTCTTC. Translation: CASSVGGDNEQFF. The V call is TRBV9, the J call TRBJ2-1, with D maybe TRBD2 (5 bases). V shed 2 bases and J shed 5 bases, with 8 bases lying between them. CDR3 length: 13 residues. Germline V gene data show CDR1 as SGDLS and CDR2 as YYNGEE.

This chain joins TRBV9 and TRBJ1-2; TRBD1 might be the D (5 bases). The length of the CDR3 is 12 residues. Germline-derived CDR1 and CDR2 are SGDLS and YYNGEE. V lost 7 bases and J lost 3, with 10 bases in between. The CDR3 sequence is CASGMGDYGYTF. The CDR3 nucleotides are TGTGCCAGCGGCATGGGGGACTATGGCTACACCTTC.

The sample holds a few counts of this clone. The rearrangement links TRBV5-6 to TRBJ2-5; no definite D call. The CDR3 sequence is 14 residues long. CDR1 SGHDT and CDR2 YYEEEE come from the germline V gene. V shed 3 bases and J shed 0 bases, with 9 bases lying between them. The CDR3 region is CASSSDSYQETQYF. CDR3 coding DNA: TGTGCCAGCAGCTCCGACTCTTACCAAGAGACCCAGTACTTC.

In regard to this clone: The sample holds other DNA sequences that translate to the same CDR3. The V call is TRBV4-3, the J call TRBJ2-7; 8 nucleotides match TRBD1. Germline V lookup: CDR1 LGHNA, CDR2 YSLEER. Losses at the gene ends were 1 base for V and 0 bases for J; bases not matched to a gene: 2. CDR3 length equals 15 residues. The CDR3 sequence: CASSQGTGSSYEQYF. CDR3 DNA sequence: TGCGCCAGCAGCCAAGGGACAGGGAGCTCCTACGAGCAGTACTTC.

The rearrangement uses TRBV4-3 and TRBJ2-5, with TRBD2 identical over 12 bases. Germline lookup yields CDR1 LGHNA and CDR2 YSLEER. Trimming took 5 bases from V and 7 from J; bases not matched to a gene: 11. CDR3 size: 16 residues. CDR3 sequence (DNA): TGCGCCAGCAGCTCCACGACTAGCGGGGGACCCTGGACCCAGTACTTC. Translated: CASSSTTSGGPWTQYF.

In its sample, this clone was seen a few times. V usage is TRBV2 and J usage is TRBJ2-7; TRBD2 matches 11 bases. CDR1 is SNHLY, CDR2 FYNNEI, per germline. The CDR3 has 16 amino acids. With 10 bases clipped from V and 2 bases from J, the junction kept 13 bases outside the gene matches. The CDR3 reads CAITTSGEDSAYEQYF. The CDR3 DNA reads TGTGCCATCACGACTAGCGGGGAGGATTCGGCCTACGAGCAGTACTTC.

This clone was detected a few times. This sequence joins TRBV4-3 and TRBJ1-2, with 7 bases identical to TRBD1. V lost 5 bases, J lost 1 base, and 10 bases stayed unmatched. Germline V CDR1 and CDR2: LGHNA, YSLEER. The CDR3 is made up of 16 amino acids. The CDR3 here is CASSGTDNEYNYGYTF. In DNA form, the CDR3 reads TGCGCCAGCAGCGGGACAGACAACGAGTATAACTATGGCTACACCTTC.

The chain uses TRBV30 and TRBJ2-7; 8 bases match TRBD1. CDR1 GTSNPN and CDR2 SVGIG come from the germline V gene (reference sequence). V lost 2 bases and J lost 2; bases outside the gene matches: 5. The CDR3 is 14 amino acids. The CDR3 sequence is CAWSNGQGTYEQYF. CDR3 DNA: TGTGCCTGGAGTAACGGACAGGGTACCTACGAGCAGTACTTC.

The chain employs TRBV2 and TRBJ2-7; D possibly matches TRBD1 or TRBD2 (5 bases each). Germline CDR1 SNHLY, CDR2 FYNNEI. Trimming removed 6 bases from V and 1 base from J, with 16 bases in between. CDR3 length equals 15 residues. The CDR3, as DNA: TGTGCCAGCAGAAATGGGACGGGCGCGTCCTACGAGCAGTACTTC. It codes for CASRNGTGASYEQYF.

In its sample, this clone was seen a few times. The rearrangement joins TRBV11-2 to TRBJ2-1; D is undetermined. The CDR3 extends over 15 amino acids. The V end lost 0 bases, the J end lost 3 bases, and 9 bases lay between the germline ends. CDR1 is SGHAT, CDR2 FQNNGV, per germline. The CDR3 loop reads CASSLDVGNYNEQFF. The CDR3 coding sequence is TGTGCCAGCAGCTTAGATGTGGGGAACTACAATGAGCAGTTCTTC. The full variable domain, completed using reference TRBV11-2 and TRBJ2-1, is EAGVAQSPRYKIIEKRQSVAFWCNPISGHATLYWYQQILGQGPKLLIQFQNNGVVDDSQLPKDRFSAERLKGVDSTLKIQPAKLEDSAVYLCASSLDVGNYNEQFFGPGTRLTVL.

The V gene is TRBV10-2, the J gene TRBJ2-7; D unresolved. V dropped 2 bases and J dropped 5 bases, with 7 bases sitting between them. Per the germline V gene, CDR1 is WSHSY and CDR2 is SAAADI. The CDR3 is 12 amino acids. CDR3 sequence: CASSEGVHEQYF. CDR3 bases: TGCGCCAGCAGTGAGGGGGTCCACGAGCAGTACTTC.

Regarding this clone: The same CDR3 arises from other DNA sequences in this sample as well. This CDR3 is CAWTDRGEKLFF. The CDR3 DNA sequence: TGTGCCTGGACTGATAGAGGAGAAAAACTGTTTTTT. The chain carries TRBV30 and TRBJ1-4, with D hard to call. V lost 4 bases, J lost 8 bases, and 11 bases lay in between. CDR3 length: 12 residues. The germline V gene encodes CDR1 GTSNPN and CDR2 SVGIG (reference sequence). Filled out from reference TRBV30 and TRBJ1-4, the complete variable domain reads SQTIHQWPATLVQPVGSPLSLECTVEGTSNPNLYWYRQAAGRGLQLLFYSVGIGQISSEVPQNLSASRPQDRQFILSSKKLLLSDSGFYLCAWTDRGEKLFFGSGTQLSVL.

A few counts support this clone. This rearrangement joins TRBV29-1 to TRBJ2-1; D gene uncertain. Germline values: CDR1 SQVTM, CDR2 ANQGSEA. The CDR3 has 16 amino acids. V lost 4 bases, J lost 7 bases, and 23 bases lay in between. The CDR3 DNA follows: TGCAGCGTTGTACGGGTTGGAAGGGATCGTTTTAATGAGCAGTTCTTC. Amino acid sequence: CSVVRVGRDRFNEQFF.

The chain links TRBV23-1 to TRBJ1-5; D gene unclear. TRBV23-1 qualifies as an ORF whose function is uncertain. This CDR3 region has 17 residues. V was pared by 6 bases and J by 0 bases, with 18 bases between. The CDR3 coding sequence is TGCGCCAGCAGCCAGAAGTCGGAGAGGTATAGCAATCAGCCCCAGCATTTT. Protein: CASSQKSERYSNQPQHF.

This chain joins TRBV9 and TRBJ2-7; possibly TRBD2 for D (5 bases). Germline CDR1 and CDR2: SGDLS and YYNGEE. The CDR3 runs 13 residues. Trimming left V 5 bases short and J 2 bases short, with 11 bases between. The DNA of the CDR3 is TGTGCCAGCAGTCGCGGGTCCCCCTACGAGCAGTACTTC. It is translated as CASSRGSPYEQYF.

This rearrangement joins TRBV15 to TRBJ2-7; no clear D. Germline values: CDR1 LNHNV, CDR2 YYDKDF (reference sequence). The V end lost 1 base, the J end lost 0 bases, and 10 bases lay between the germline ends. This CDR3 is 15 amino acids long. CDR3 region: CATSRGSGASYEQYF. The CDR3 nucleotides are TGTGCCACCAGCAGAGGCTCTGGAGCCTCCTACGAGCAGTACTTC.

The V and J genes are TRBV19 and TRBJ1-1; weak D call: TRBD1 (5 bases). V was trimmed by 7 bases and J by 12 bases, leaving 18 bases between them. From germline, CDR1 is LNHDA and CDR2 SQIVND (reference sequence). This CDR3 has 12 residues. The CDR3 protein is CASNSGALPTFF. The DNA for the CDR3 is TGTGCCAGTAATTCCGGGGCCCTACCCACTTTCTTT.

The V and J genes are TRBV30 and TRBJ1-1; D is undetermined. Germline CDR1 reads GTSNPN; CDR2 reads SVGIG (reference sequence). This CDR3 spans 13 amino acids. V lost 5 bases and J 1 base, leaving 11 bases between the germline ends. In DNA, the CDR3 is TGTGCCTGGTCCCCAGACGGGAACACTGAAGCTTTCTTT. Protein: CAWSPDGNTEAFF. Complete variable domain (other parts from reference TRBV30 and TRBJ1-1): SQTIHQWPATLVQPVGSPLSLECTVEGTSNPNLYWYRQAAGRGLQLLFYSVGIGQISSEVPQNLSASRPQDRQFILSSKKLLLSDSGFYLCAWSPDGNTEAFFGQGTRLTVV.